This note documents a single T cell receptor beta chain sequence. The germline V gene encodes CDR1 GTSNPN and CDR2 SVGIG (reference sequence). CDR3 size: 14 residues. V lost 3 bases to trimming and J lost 7 bases; unmatched junction nucleotides: 9. The data were obtained in a study of blood T cell repertoires in COVID-19. Study-level background: The United States, Italy and Spain provided the acute and convalescent COVID-19 samples. T cells, B-cell-depleted T cells, or PBMCs provided the cDNA or gDNA that served as material.

TCRdb keeps only in-frame clones here, not all; method: immunoSEQ multiplex PCR. Here the sample spans some 700,000 clones, approximately 90% being singletons. The chain links TRBV30 to TRBJ2-7; 10 bases line up with TRBD1. This TCR came from a woman aged 18 to 35 with acute or convalescent COVID-19. Sequenced: peripheral blood. In nucleotides, the CDR3 is TGTGCCTGGAGGTTCGGGACAGGGGAGTTTGAGCAGTACTTC. Translating it yields CAWRFGTGEFEQYF.